What follows is one TCR beta chain and its context. The CDR3 consists of 11 residues. Trimming pared 9 bases from V and 9 bases from J, leaving 12 bases between. Germline loops: CDR1 MDHEN, CDR2 SYDVKM. PCR used 60 Vbeta primers and 13 Jbeta primers. Clones were read by immunoSEQ multiplex PCR, and TCRdb kept only the in-frame ones, dropping some. The sample lists about 140,000 clones, less than 90% occurring once. The entry originates in a study of cytomegalovirus exposure and HLA in healthy donors. Sample: PBMCs. The sequence came from a man in his forties in good health and CMV-seronegative. V gene TRBV28 combines with J gene TRBJ2-1; D perhaps matches TRBD1 (6 bases). CDR3 DNA sequence: TGTGCCAGTGAGACAGGCGGTGAGCAGTTCTTC. Translation: CASETGGEQFF.